The 25 T cell receptor beta chains below were found in one sample sequenced in a study of blood T cell repertoires in COVID-19. Assay: immunoSEQ multiplex PCR; the TCRdb copy retains only in-frame clones and omits some. The table shows over 200,000 clones, with roughly 85% occurring only once. Sequences were obtained from PBMCs or T cells enriched from blood (not recorded which). Receptors were obtained from a woman aged 50 to 60 who had recovered from COVID-19.

V and J are TRBV7-3 and TRBJ2-7, with 9 bases lining up with TRBD1. Unmatched junction bases numbered 3, after V lost 2 bases and J lost 1 base. The CDR3 is 15 residues long. Germline V lookup: CDR1 SGHTA, CDR2 FQGTGA. Here the CDR3 reads CASSLQGTGSYEQYF. The DNA of the CDR3 is TGTGCCAGCAGCTTACAGGGGACAGGGTCCTACGAGCAGTACTTC.

The CDR3 DNA follows: TGTGCCAGCAGCTCCCCAGGGGCCGGGGATGAAGCTTTCTTT. This translates into CASSSPGAGDEAFF. This rearrangement joins TRBV7-9 to TRBJ1-1, with a weak D call TRBD1 (6 bases). From germline, CDR1 is SEHNR and CDR2 FQNEAQ (reference sequence). The CDR3 extends over 14 amino acids. With 4 bases removed from V and 7 bases from J, the gap between germline ends came to 16 bases.

At least ten counts were recorded for this clone. J is TRBJ2-7 and V is TRBV7-9; 11 bases are shared with TRBD2. The CDR3 has 18 amino acids. V was pared by 2 bases and J by 6 bases, with 15 bases of the junction left unmatched. The germline CDR1 and CDR2 sequences are SEHNR and FQNEAQ (reference sequence). The CDR3 protein is CASSLNTALAGGRGEQYF. CDR3 bases: TGTGCCAGCAGCTTAAACACGGCCCTAGCGGGAGGACGGGGCGAGCAGTACTTC. The full variable domain, its missing parts supplied by reference TRBV7-9 and TRBJ2-7, is DTGVSQNPRHKITKRGQNVTFRCDPISEHNRLYWYRQTLGQGPEFLTYFQNEAQLEKSRLLSDRFSAERPKGSFSTLEIQRTEQGDSAMYLCASSLNTALAGGRGEQYFGPGTRLTVT.

The chain carries TRBV4-2 and TRBJ2-7; TRBD1 agrees at 8 bases. Looked up from germline, CDR1 is LGHNA and CDR2 is YNFKEQ. Trimming cost V 3 bases and J 4 bases; bases outside gene matches: 5. The CDR3 is 14 amino acids. The CDR3 DNA reads as TGTGCCAGCAGCCAGAGGACAGGGCCATACGAGCAGTACTTC. Its protein product is CASSQRTGPYEQYF.

The chain joins TRBV11-2 to TRBJ2-5; D not certain. The CDR3 spans 15 residues. Trimming cost V 3 bases and J 9 bases, with 20 bases left between them. In germline, CDR1 is SGHAT, CDR2 FQNNGV. The CDR3 bases are TGTGCCAGCAGCTTCACTTACGACCCCGAGGCGGCCCAGTACTTC. Translation: CASSFTYDPEAAQYF.

The chain combines TRBV10-3 with TRBJ2-2; D remains ambiguous. CDR1 and CDR2 from the germline V gene are ENHRY and SYGVKD. The V end was cut by 0 bases, the J end by 1 base, with 6 bases between. CDR3 size: 15 residues. CDR3 loop: CAISESIENTGELFF. As DNA, the CDR3 is TGTGCCATCAGTGAGTCGATAGAGAACACCGGGGAGCTGTTTTTT.

The rearrangement joins TRBV24-1 to TRBJ2-3; 9 bases agree with TRBD1. The V gene end was trimmed by 3 bases and the J gene end by 1 base; junction bases not matched to a gene: 1. Germline loops: CDR1 KGHDR, CDR2 SFDVKD. This CDR3 is 15 amino acids long. CDR3 sequence reads: CATSDRDRGTDTQYF. The CDR3, as DNA: TGTGCCACCAGTGATCGGGACAGGGGCACAGATACGCAGTATTTT.

The chain is built from TRBV30 and TRBJ1-1; possibly TRBD1 for D (5 bases). CDR1 GTSNPN and CDR2 SVGIG come from the germline V gene (reference sequence). Trimming took 0 bases from V and 3 from J, leaving 11 bases between them. This CDR3 comprises 14 residues. CDR3 amino acids: CAWSVWTSDTEAFF. The CDR3 region has the DNA TGTGCCTGGAGTGTTTGGACATCGGACACTGAAGCTTTCTTT.

J is TRBJ2-3 and V is TRBV18; 7 nucleotides align to TRBD2. Per the germline V gene, CDR1 is KGHSH and CDR2 is LQKENI. Trimming at V came to 2 bases and at J to 1 base, leaving 6 bases not matched to a gene. This CDR3 comprises 16 residues. The CDR3 DNA follows: TGTGCCAGCTCACCAGTGGCTAGCGGCCGCACAGATACGCAGTATTTT. Encoded protein: CASSPVASGRTDTQYF. The full variable domain, its missing parts supplied by reference TRBV18 and TRBJ2-3, is NAGVMQNPRHLVRRRGQEARLRCSPMKGHSHVYWYRQLPEEGLKFMVYLQKENIIDESGMPKERFSAEFPKEGPSILRIQQVVRGDSAAYFCASSPVASGRTDTQYFGPGTRLTVL.

The chain is built from TRBV19 and TRBJ2-1; the D is unclear. CDR1 and CDR2 (germline): LNHDA, SQIVND (reference sequence). Trimming stripped 7 bases from V and 2 bases from J, with 12 bases between. CDR3 length equals 14 residues. The CDR3 nucleotides are TGTGCCAGTACCGTATCCCCCGCCTACAATGAGCAGTTCTTC. Its protein product is CASTVSPAYNEQFF.

J is TRBJ1-2 and V is TRBV11-2; the D gene is possibly TRBD1 (6 bases). The V gene's germline CDR1 is SGHAT and CDR2 FQNNGV. This CDR3 is built from 16 residues. The V gene lost 0 bases and the J gene lost 3 bases, with 14 bases spanning the gap. CDR3 coding DNA: TGTGCCAGCAGCTTAGACCCAGGGGCGGTGGACTATGGCTACACCTTC. Its protein product is CASSLDPGAVDYGYTF.

The chain links TRBV7-9 to TRBJ2-3, with D uncertain. Between the trimmed V and J ends, which lost 0 bases and 4 bases, there was a span of 8 bases. Germline CDR1 reads SEHNR; CDR2 reads FQNEAQ (reference sequence). The CDR3 is made up of 14 amino acids. CDR3 protein: CASSLAVLADTQYF. Written as DNA, the CDR3 is TGTGCCAGCAGCTTAGCAGTATTAGCAGATACGCAGTATTTT.

This clone came up many times. This rearrangement joins TRBV12-3 or TRBV12-4 to TRBJ1-2; 7 bases line up with TRBD1. This CDR3 has 13 amino acids. V shed 5 bases, J shed 5 bases, and the junction held 5 bases outside the gene matches. Written as DNA, the CDR3 is TGTGCCAGCAGTCAGGACAGGCGTTATGGCTACACCTTC. Translated, it gives CASSQDRRYGYTF.

The rearrangement links TRBV5-1 to TRBJ2-2, with 11 bases lining up with TRBD2. V was pared by 4 bases and J by 2 bases, with 4 bases of the junction left unmatched. The CDR3 spans 16 residues. The germline gives CDR1 SGHRS, CDR2 YFSETQ. CDR3 bases: TGCGCCAGCAGCGTACTAGCGGGAGAAAACACCGGGGAGCTGTTTTTT. Protein sequence: CASSVLAGENTGELFF.

The chain uses TRBV5-6 and TRBJ1-2, with 8 positions matching TRBD1. CDR1 is SGHDT and CDR2 is YYEEEE in the germline V gene. This CDR3 spans 17 amino acids. Losses at the gene ends were 2 bases for V and 5 bases for J; bases not matched to a gene: 14. Here the CDR3 DNA reads TGTGCCAGCAGCTTTCAGCAGACCATGACAGGGGATTATGGCTACACCTTC. This codes for CASSFQQTMTGDYGYTF.

The V and J genes are TRBV5-1 and TRBJ1-1, with TRBD1 identical over 8 bases. Germline CDR1 and CDR2: SGHRS and YFSETQ. Trimming took 4 bases from V and 3 from J; bases not matched to a gene: 8. CDR3 length: 15 residues. CDR3 sequence (DNA): TGCGCCAGCAGCCCCACGGGACAGGATCACACTGAAGCTTTCTTT. Its translation is CASSPTGQDHTEAFF.

The chain carries TRBV24-1 and TRBJ2-2, with D possibly being TRBD2 (6 bases). The CDR3 consists of 16 residues. Trimming shortened V by 1 base and J by 3 bases, and 11 bases separated the two germline ends. Per the germline V gene, CDR1 is KGHDR and CDR2 is SFDVKD. The CDR3 coding sequence is TGTGCCACCAGTGATTTTGGCCGCGGGGACACCGGGGAGCTGTTTTTT. This encodes CATSDFGRGDTGELFF.

The chain couples TRBV4-2 to TRBJ2-7; tentatively, D is TRBD2 (6 bases). The ends were cut back, 4 bases at V and 1 base at J, with 8 bases in the middle. Germline V gene data show CDR1 as LGHNA and CDR2 as YNFKEQ. The CDR3 has 13 amino acids. The CDR3 spells CASSPGVSYEQYF. In DNA form, the CDR3 reads TGTGCCAGCAGCCCGGGAGTATCCTACGAGCAGTACTTC.

The chain is built from TRBV19 and TRBJ2-7; D is possibly TRBD2 (5 bases). Trimming removed 7 bases from V and 0 bases from J, with 16 bases in between. The CDR3 runs 15 residues. Germline CDR1 reads LNHDA; CDR2 reads SQIVND (reference sequence). The CDR3 spells CASTPSRGASYEQYF. The DNA for the CDR3 is TGTGCCAGTACCCCCTCTCGGGGAGCCTCCTACGAGCAGTACTTC.

The CDR3 DNA sequence: TGTGCCAGCTCACCTCGTAATGAGCAGTTCTTC. It specifies CASSPRNEQFF. The rearrangement joins TRBV18 to TRBJ2-1, with D hard to call. V was cut by 3 bases and J by 7 bases, with 4 bases left in between. Looked up from germline, CDR1 is KGHSH and CDR2 is LQKENI. The CDR3 totals 11 residues.

The gene calls are TRBV3-1 (or the pseudogene TRBV3-2) and TRBJ2-2, with TRBD1 identical over 8 bases. The CDR3 spans 16 residues. CDR1 is LGHDT, CDR2 YNNKEL, per germline (reference sequence). V lost 4 bases, J lost 4 bases, and 8 bases stayed unmatched. The CDR3 DNA sequence: TGTGCCAGCAGCCCCACGAGACAGGGGTTCACCGGGGAGCTGTTTTTT. Protein product: CASSPTRQGFTGELFF.

This clone came up a few times. V and J are TRBV7-9 and TRBJ1-2, with 9 bases that match TRBD1. The V gene end was trimmed by 5 bases and the J gene end by 6 bases; junction bases not matched to a gene: 4. The CDR3 has 13 residues. Germline loops: CDR1 SEHNR, CDR2 FQNEAQ (reference sequence). CDR3 protein: CASSRDRENGYTF. The CDR3 DNA reads TGTGCCAGCAGCCGGGACAGGGAGAATGGCTACACCTTC.

J is TRBJ2-5 and V is TRBV7-8; 12 positions agree with TRBD2. V lost 6 bases, J lost 0 bases, and 11 bases stayed unmatched. The CDR3 spans 18 residues. Germline CDR1 reads SGHVS; CDR2 reads FQNEAQ. The CDR3 coding sequence is TGTGCCAGCAGGGCCCGACTAGCGGGAGCGGGGTACCAAGAGACCCAGTACTTC. It specifies CASRARLAGAGYQETQYF.

V usage is TRBV28 and J usage is TRBJ1-2, with D perhaps matching TRBD1 (5 bases). Trimming shortened V by 7 bases and J by 7 bases, and 19 bases separated the two germline ends. The germline V gene has CDR1 MDHEN and CDR2 SYDVKM. The CDR3 consists of 14 residues. CDR3 loop: CASTGGSRDGGYTF. DNA for the CDR3: TGTGCCAGCACCGGGGGGAGCAGGGATGGTGGCTACACCTTC.

The rearrangement joins TRBV7-9 to TRBJ1-2; the match to TRBD1 covers 7 bases. Germline lookup yields CDR1 SEHNR and CDR2 FQNEAQ (reference sequence). CDR3 length equals 13 residues. Unmatched junction bases numbered 1, after V lost 3 bases and J lost 3 bases. The CDR3 region is CASSFGQDYGYTF. The CDR3 nucleotides read TGTGCCAGCAGCTTCGGACAGGACTATGGCTACACCTTC.